Reported below is one T cell receptor (beta chain). Its antigen is not known. The CDR3 runs to 14 residues. Germline CDR1 LNHDA, CDR2 SQIVND (reference sequence). The V gene lost 1 base and the J gene lost 6 bases, with 10 bases spanning the gap. This sample was included in a study of T cells after yellow fever vaccination. Points from the study as a whole: Across the CD4 and CD8 compartments, a small share of clonotypes was present in both. Most clones from primary vaccination were detected again post-booster (about 95% CD4, about 85% CD8). Any FACS-sorted repertoire could hold abundant clonotypes that contaminate it from the bulk population.

TCRdb passed the 5' RACE reads through MiXCR, listing each CDR3 protein once. There are about 260,000 distinct CDR3 sequences in the sample; 10% to 15% occur only once, and roughly 0.5% lies in the top ten. This chain joins TRBV19 and TRBJ2-1; TRBD2 is a possible D gene (5 bases). The receptor comes from a man aged 25-45 years who received the YFV17D yellow fever vaccine. Sample: CD4+ T cells sorted from PBMCs, taken 45 days after the yellow fever booster vaccination. The CDR3 nucleotides are TGTGCCAGTAGTATAGCTGGAGGAGGCAATGAGCAGTTCTTC. Its translation: CASSIAGGGNEQFF.